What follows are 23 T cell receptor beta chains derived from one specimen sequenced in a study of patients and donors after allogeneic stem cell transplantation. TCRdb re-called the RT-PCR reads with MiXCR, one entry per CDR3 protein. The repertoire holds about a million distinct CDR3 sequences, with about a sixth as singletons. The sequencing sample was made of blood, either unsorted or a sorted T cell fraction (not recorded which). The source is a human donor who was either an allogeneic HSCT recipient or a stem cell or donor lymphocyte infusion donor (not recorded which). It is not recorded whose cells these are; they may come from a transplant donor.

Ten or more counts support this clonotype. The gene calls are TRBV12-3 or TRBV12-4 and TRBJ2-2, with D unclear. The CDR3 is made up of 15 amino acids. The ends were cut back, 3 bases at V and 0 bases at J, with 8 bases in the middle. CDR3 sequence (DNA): TGTGCCAGCAGTTTTCGCGGCCCGAACACCGGGGAGCTGTTTTTT. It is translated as CASSFRGPNTGELFF.

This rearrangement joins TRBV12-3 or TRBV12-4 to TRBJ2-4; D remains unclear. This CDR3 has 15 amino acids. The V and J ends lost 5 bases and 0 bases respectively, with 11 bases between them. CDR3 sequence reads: CASSLYGLAKNIQYF. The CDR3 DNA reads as TGTGCCAGCAGTCTTTATGGCCTAGCCAAAAACATTCAGTACTTC.

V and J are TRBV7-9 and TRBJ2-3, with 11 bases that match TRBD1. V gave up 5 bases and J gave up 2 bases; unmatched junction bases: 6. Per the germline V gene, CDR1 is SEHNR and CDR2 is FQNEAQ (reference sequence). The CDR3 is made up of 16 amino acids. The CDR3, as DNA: TGTGCCAGCAGCCCAGGGACAGGGGGGATCACAGATACGCAGTATTTT. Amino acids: CASSPGTGGITDTQYF.

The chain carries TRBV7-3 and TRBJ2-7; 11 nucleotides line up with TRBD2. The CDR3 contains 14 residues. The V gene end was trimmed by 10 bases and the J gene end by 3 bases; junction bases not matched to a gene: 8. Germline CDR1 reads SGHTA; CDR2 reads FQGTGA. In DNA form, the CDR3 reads TGTGCCACCCCTCTGGGACTAGCGGTCTACGAGCAGTACTTC. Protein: CATPLGLAVYEQYF. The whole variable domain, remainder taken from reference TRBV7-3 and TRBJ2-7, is GAGVSQTPSNKVTEKGKYVELRCDPISGHTALYWYRQSLGQGPEFLIYFQGTGAADDSGLPNDRFFAVRPEGSVSTLKIQRTERGDSAVYLCATPLGLAVYEQYFGPGTRLTVT.

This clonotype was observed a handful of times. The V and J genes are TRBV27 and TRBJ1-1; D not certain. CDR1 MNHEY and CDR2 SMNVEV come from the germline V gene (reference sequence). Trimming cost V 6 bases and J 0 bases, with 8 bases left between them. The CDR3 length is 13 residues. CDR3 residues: CASRSEMNTEAFF. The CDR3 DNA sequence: TGTGCCAGCAGATCCGAAATGAACACTGAAGCTTTCTTT.

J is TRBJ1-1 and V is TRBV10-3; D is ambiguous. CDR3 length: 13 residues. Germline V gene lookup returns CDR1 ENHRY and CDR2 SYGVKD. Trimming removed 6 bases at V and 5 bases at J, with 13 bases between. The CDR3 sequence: CAISPRPETEAFF. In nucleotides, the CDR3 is TGTGCCATCAGCCCCAGACCAGAAACTGAAGCTTTCTTT.

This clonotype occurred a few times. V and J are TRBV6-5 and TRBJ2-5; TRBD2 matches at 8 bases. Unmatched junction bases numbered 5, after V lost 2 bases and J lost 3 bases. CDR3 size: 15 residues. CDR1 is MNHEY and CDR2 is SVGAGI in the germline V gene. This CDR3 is CASSYRLAGKETQYF. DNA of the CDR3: TGTGCCAGCAGTTACCGGTTAGCGGGGAAAGAGACCCAGTACTTC.

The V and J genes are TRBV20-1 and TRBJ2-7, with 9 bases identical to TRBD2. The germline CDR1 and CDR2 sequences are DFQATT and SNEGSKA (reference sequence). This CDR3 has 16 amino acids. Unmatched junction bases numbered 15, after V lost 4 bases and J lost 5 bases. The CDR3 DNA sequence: TGCAGTGCTACCACGTTATGGCTAGCGGGGTCCCACGAGCAGTACTTC. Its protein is CSATTLWLAGSHEQYF.

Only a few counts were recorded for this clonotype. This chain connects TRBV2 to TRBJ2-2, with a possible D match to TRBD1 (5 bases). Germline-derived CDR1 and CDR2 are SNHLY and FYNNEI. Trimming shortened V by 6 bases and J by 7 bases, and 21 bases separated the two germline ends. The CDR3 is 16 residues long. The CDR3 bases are TGTGCCAGCAGGGTGGACACCTCTCGAATCAGCGGGGAGCTGTTTTTT. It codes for CASRVDTSRISGELFF.

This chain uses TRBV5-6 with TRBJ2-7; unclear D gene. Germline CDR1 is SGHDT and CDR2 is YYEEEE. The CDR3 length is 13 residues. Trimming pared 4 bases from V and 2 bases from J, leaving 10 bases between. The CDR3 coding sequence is TGTGCCAGCAGCCAGGTCAGGACCTACGAGCAGTACTTC. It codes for CASSQVRTYEQYF.

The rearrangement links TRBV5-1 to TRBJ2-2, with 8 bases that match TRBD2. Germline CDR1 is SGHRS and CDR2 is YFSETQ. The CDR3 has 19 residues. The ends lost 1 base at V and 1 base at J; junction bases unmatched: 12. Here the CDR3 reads CASSLWASGRGGNTGELFF. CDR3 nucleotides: TGCGCCAGCAGCTTGTGGGCTAGCGGGCGAGGTGGGAACACCGGGGAGCTGTTTTTT. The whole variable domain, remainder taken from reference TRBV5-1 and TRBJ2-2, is KAGVTQTPRYLIKTRGQQVTLSCSPISGHRSVSWYQQTPGQGLQFLFEYFSETQRNKGNFPGRFSGRQFSNSRSEMNVSTLELGDSALYLCASSLWASGRGGNTGELFFGEGSRLTVL.

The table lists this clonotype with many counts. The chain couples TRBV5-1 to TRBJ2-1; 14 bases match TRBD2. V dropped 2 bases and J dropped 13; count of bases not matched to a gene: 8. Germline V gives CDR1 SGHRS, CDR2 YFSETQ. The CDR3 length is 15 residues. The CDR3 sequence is CASSFGRLAGGSQFF. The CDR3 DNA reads TGCGCCAGCAGCTTCGGTCGACTAGCGGGAGGGTCTCAGTTCTTC.

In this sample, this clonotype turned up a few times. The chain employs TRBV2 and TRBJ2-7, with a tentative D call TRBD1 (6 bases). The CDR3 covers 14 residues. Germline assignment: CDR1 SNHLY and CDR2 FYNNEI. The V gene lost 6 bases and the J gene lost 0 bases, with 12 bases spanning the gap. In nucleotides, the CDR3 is TGTGCCAGCAGAGACCGGGACAACTCCTACGAGCAGTACTTC. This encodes CASRDRDNSYEQYF.

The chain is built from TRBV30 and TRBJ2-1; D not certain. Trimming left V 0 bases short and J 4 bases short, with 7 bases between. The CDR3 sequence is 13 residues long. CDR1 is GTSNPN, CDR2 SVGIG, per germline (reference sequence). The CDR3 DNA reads TGTGCCTGGAGTGTGACCGAATACAATGAGCAGTTCTTC. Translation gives CAWSVTEYNEQFF.

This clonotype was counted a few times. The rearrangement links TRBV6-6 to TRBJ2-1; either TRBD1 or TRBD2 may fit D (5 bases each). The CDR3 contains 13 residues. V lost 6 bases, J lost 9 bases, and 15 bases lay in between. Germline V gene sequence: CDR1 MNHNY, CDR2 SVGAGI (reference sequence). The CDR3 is CASSRGQPGEQFF. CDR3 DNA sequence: TGTGCCAGCAGCCGGGGCCAGCCGGGTGAGCAGTTCTTC.

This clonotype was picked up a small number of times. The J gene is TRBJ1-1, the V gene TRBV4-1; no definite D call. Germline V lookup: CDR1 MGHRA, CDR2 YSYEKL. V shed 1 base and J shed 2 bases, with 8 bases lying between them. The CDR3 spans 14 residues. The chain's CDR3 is CASSQVGPNTEAFF. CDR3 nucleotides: TGCGCCAGCAGCCAAGTGGGCCCCAACACTGAAGCTTTCTTT.

CDR3 protein: CASSIRPGQRSYEQYF. The CDR3 coding sequence is TGTGCCAGTAGTATACGACCGGGACAGCGCTCCTACGAGCAGTACTTC. V and J are TRBV19 and TRBJ2-7; 7 nucleotides align to TRBD1. V gave up 2 bases and J gave up 0 bases; unmatched junction bases: 7. CDR3 length: 16 amino acids. Germline V gene data show CDR1 as LNHDA and CDR2 as SQIVND (reference sequence).

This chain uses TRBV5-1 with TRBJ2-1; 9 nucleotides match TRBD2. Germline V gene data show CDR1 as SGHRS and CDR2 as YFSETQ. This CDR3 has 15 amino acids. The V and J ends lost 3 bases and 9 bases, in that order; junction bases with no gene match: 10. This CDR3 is CASSSGSMREGEQFF. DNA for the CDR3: TGCGCCAGCAGCTCAGGGAGCATGCGGGAGGGTGAGCAGTTCTTC.

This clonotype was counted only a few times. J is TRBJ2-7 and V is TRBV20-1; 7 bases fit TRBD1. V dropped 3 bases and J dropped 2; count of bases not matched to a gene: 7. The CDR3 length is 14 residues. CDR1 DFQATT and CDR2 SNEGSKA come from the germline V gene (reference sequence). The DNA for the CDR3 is TGCAGTGCTAGTGATACAGGGGAAGCCTACGAGCAGTACTTC. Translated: CSASDTGEAYEQYF.

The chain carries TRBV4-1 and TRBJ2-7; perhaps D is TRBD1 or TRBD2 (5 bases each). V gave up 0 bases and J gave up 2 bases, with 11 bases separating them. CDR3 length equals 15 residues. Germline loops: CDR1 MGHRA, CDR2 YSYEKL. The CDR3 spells CASSQDSQGPYEQYF. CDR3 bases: TGCGCCAGCAGCCAAGATTCCCAGGGACCCTACGAGCAGTACTTC.

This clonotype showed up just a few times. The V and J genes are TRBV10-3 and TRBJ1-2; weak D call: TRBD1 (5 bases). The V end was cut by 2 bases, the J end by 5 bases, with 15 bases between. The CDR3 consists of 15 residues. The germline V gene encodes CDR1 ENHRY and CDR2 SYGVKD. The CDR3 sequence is CAISETGTVQYGYTF. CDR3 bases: TGTGCCATCAGTGAGACCGGGACGGTCCAATATGGCTACACCTTC.

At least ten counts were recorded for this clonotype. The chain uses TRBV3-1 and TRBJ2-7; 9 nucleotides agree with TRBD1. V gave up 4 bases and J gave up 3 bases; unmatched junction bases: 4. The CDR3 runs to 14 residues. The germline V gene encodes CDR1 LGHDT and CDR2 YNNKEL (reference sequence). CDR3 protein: CASSPLTGGYEQYF. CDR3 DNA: TGTGCCAGCAGCCCTCTGACAGGGGGCTACGAGCAGTACTTC.

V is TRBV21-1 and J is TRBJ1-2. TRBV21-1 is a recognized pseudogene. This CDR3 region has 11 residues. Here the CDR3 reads CASGLWSGYTF. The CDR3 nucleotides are TGTGCCAGCGGATTATGGAGTGGCTACACCTTC.